Listed below are T cell receptor beta chains from one sample, sequenced in a study of blood T cell repertoires in COVID-19. Produced via immunoSEQ multiplex PCR; TCRdb's table is partial and in-frame only. The sample holds about 210,000 clones, less than 85% seen once. The material sequenced was peripheral blood. Every receptor here comes from an elderly woman with COVID-19, enrolled during active disease. CDR3s include the opening cysteine and the closing phenylalanine or tryptophan.

CDR3aa: CASSPARPTEQYF
v_gene: TRBV18
j_gene: TRBJ2-7

CDR3aa: CASSPTTGTGGAGNTIYF
v_gene: TRBV7-8
j_gene: TRBJ1-3

CDR3aa: CASSDVSGGAETQYF
v_gene: TRBV2
j_gene: TRBJ2-5

CDR3aa: CASSPWGGQQETQYF
v_gene: TRBV3-1/TRBV3-2
j_gene: TRBJ2-5

CDR3aa: CASKRTAGNTIYF
v_gene: TRBV2
j_gene: TRBJ1-3

CDR3aa: CASSPLLSGNNKQFF
v_gene: TRBV3-1/TRBV3-2
j_gene: TRBJ2-1

CDR3aa: CAGGDRRGTGELFF
v_gene: TRBV5-4
j_gene: TRBJ2-2

CDR3aa: CASSLSGTGQETQYF
v_gene: TRBV5-1
j_gene: TRBJ2-5

CDR3aa: CASVQGYNEQFF
v_gene: TRBV28
j_gene: TRBJ2-1

CDR3aa: CASSSGGGAGYTF
v_gene: TRBV5-4
j_gene: TRBJ1-2

CDR3aa: CASSGGTGSYEQYF
v_gene: TRBV5-5
j_gene: TRBJ2-7

CDR3aa: CASIRERGVSGTEAFF
v_gene: TRBV2
j_gene: TRBJ1-1

CDR3aa: CASSLVGSAHFTDTQYF
v_gene: TRBV5-1
j_gene: TRBJ2-3

CDR3aa: CATSRASGLYEQYF
v_gene: TRBV15
j_gene: TRBJ2-7

CDR3aa: CASSQEESRVGGYTF
v_gene: TRBV4-1
j_gene: TRBJ1-2

CDR3aa: CATKTSGLYNEQFF
v_gene: TRBV2
j_gene: TRBJ2-1

CDR3aa: CASSDDRVLNTEAFF
v_gene: TRBV5-1
j_gene: TRBJ1-1

CDR3aa: CASSLAVGTDTQYF
v_gene: TRBV5-1
j_gene: TRBJ2-3

CDR3aa: CASSARDNSPLHF
v_gene: TRBV5-1
j_gene: TRBJ1-6

CDR3aa: CASSLAGENYGYTF
v_gene: TRBV7-2
j_gene: TRBJ1-2

CDR3aa: CASREVVWETQYF
v_gene: TRBV6-5
j_gene: TRBJ2-5

CDR3aa: CASAPSPGEPQHF
v_gene: TRBV5-1
j_gene: TRBJ1-5

CDR3aa: CASSPHPRAGGFPTF
v_gene: TRBV3-1/TRBV3-2
j_gene: TRBJ2-7

CDR3aa: CASSLAGGYGYTF
v_gene: TRBV5-4
j_gene: TRBJ1-2

CDR3aa: CASSFGTSYGYTF
v_gene: TRBV5-1
j_gene: TRBJ1-2

CDR3aa: CASNSRSGTQYF
v_gene: TRBV6-5
j_gene: TRBJ2-3

CDR3aa: CASRRETEAFF
v_gene: TRBV2
j_gene: TRBJ1-1

CDR3aa: CASSSYNEQFF
v_gene: TRBV5-4
j_gene: TRBJ2-1

CDR3aa: CASSYRGQNYEQYF
v_gene: TRBV19
j_gene: TRBJ2-7